These T cell receptor beta chains were read from a single sample in a study of cytomegalovirus exposure and HLA in healthy donors. Libraries were prepared by immunoSEQ multiplex PCR; TCRdb keeps only in-frame clonotypes and omits some of them. The data contain around 180,000 clones, roughly 78% of them singletons. Specimen: PBMCs. These receptors all come from a woman between 40 and 55 years old in good health and CMV-seronegative. Each CDR3 is given with its conserved first and last residue. The D gene is left open where the match is weak. Clone size is shown for a subset of rows, as once, few, many or a class of expanded clone.

NA TRBJ1-2 NA TRBV11-2 CASSLDRTARGYTF TGTGCCAGCAGCTTAGATCGGACAGCTCGGGGCTACACCTTC
NA TRBJ2-4 NA TRBV28 CASRVGLAKNIQYF TGTGCCAGCAGAGTGGGACTAGCCAAAAACATTCAGTACTTC
TRBD1 TRBJ2-7 few TRBV6-5 CASSFKGGPYEQYF TGTGCCAGCAGCTTTAAAGGGGGCCCCTACGAGCAGTACTTC
NA TRBJ1-5 NA TRBV19 CASSRPGGGQPQHF TGTGCCAGTAGTCGCCCGGGAGGGGGTCAGCCCCAGCATTTT
NA TRBJ1-1 few TRBV4-1 CASSQGAVRGTEAFF TGCGCCAGCAGCCAGGGCGCGGTCAGGGGAACTGAAGCTTTCTTT
TRBD1 TRBJ2-7 NA TRBV27 CASSGDRGSYEQYF TGTGCCAGCAGTGGGGACAGGGGATCCTACGAGCAGTACTTC
NA TRBJ1-5 NA TRBV6-5 CASTRWGSYNQPQHF TGTGCCAGCACCCGTTGGGGCAGTTACAATCAGCCCCAGCATTTT
NA TRBJ2-1 NA TRBV5-4 CASSSRGGGHEQFF TGTGCCAGCAGCTCCAGAGGGGGGGGACATGAGCAGTTCTTC
NA TRBJ1-5 NA TRBV2 CASRRHADQPQHF TGTGCCAGCCGACGACACGCCGATCAGCCCCAGCATTTT
NA TRBJ1-3 NA TRBV15 CATSDDRPSGNTIYF TGTGCCACCAGTGATGACAGACCCTCTGGAAACACCATATATTTT
NA TRBJ1-2 NA TRBV5-1 CASSLEPAAGGYTF TGCGCCAGCAGCTTGGAGCCGGCGGCCGGGGGCTACACCTTC
NA TRBJ2-2 NA TRBV4-3 CASSQVQGSGTGELFF TGCGCCAGCAGCCAAGTACAGGGCTCGGGCACCGGGGAGCTGTTTTTT
NA TRBJ2-2 once TRBV30 CAWSPLLAGELFF TGTGCCTGGAGTCCCCTACTAGCCGGGGAGCTGTTTTTT
TRBD1 TRBJ2-1 NA TRBV18 CASSPFGQGKDNEQFF TGTGCCAGCTCACCCTTCGGACAGGGCAAAGACAATGAGCAGTTCTTC
TRBD1 TRBJ1-1 few TRBV5-1 CASSPGQGSPAFF TGCGCCAGCAGCCCTGGACAGGGGTCGCCAGCTTTCTTT
NA TRBJ2-2 once TRBV5-1 CASSLVGGTGELFF TGCGCCAGCAGCTTGGTCGGGGGCACCGGGGAGCTGTTTTTT
TRBD1 TRBJ1-6 NA TRBV30 CAWSRQGAGSPLHF TGTGCCTGGAGTAGACAGGGGGCTGGTTCACCCCTCCACTTT
NA TRBJ1-5 NA TRBV5-1 CASSGGGSNQPQHF TGCGCCAGCAGCGGGGGGGGGAGCAATCAGCCCCAGCATTTT
TRBD2 TRBJ2-3 many TRBV29-1 CSVGGLAGPDTQYF TGCAGCGTTGGTGGGCTAGCGGGTCCAGATACGCAGTATTTT
TRBD2 TRBJ2-1 NA TRBV19 CASSSVPGLADEQFF TGTGCCAGTAGTTCAGTCCCGGGACTAGCGGATGAGCAGTTCTTC
NA TRBJ2-1 NA TRBV15 CATSRGLVENNEQFF TGTGCCACCAGCAGAGGGCTAGTAGAAAACAATGAGCAGTTCTTC
TRBD2 TRBJ2-1 NA TRBV28 CASSSPSFGLAGGEQFF TGTGCCAGCAGTTCCCCATCGTTCGGACTAGCGGGAGGTGAGCAGTTCTTC
TRBD2 TRBJ2-7 NA TRBV6-1 CASSSGRGYEQYF TGTGCCAGCAGTAGCGGGAGAGGGTACGAGCAGTACTTC
NA TRBJ1-2 NA TRBV5-1 CASSGSGFRGYTF TGCGCCAGCAGCGGATCAGGGTTTAGAGGCTACACCTTC
NA TRBJ1-5 few TRBV5-1 CASSLGDYGNQPQHF TGCGCCAGCAGCCTAGGGGATTACGGCAATCAGCCCCAGCATTTT
NA TRBJ1-1 NA TRBV5-6 CASSPYDRPNTEAFF TGTGCCAGCAGCCCCTACGACAGGCCGAACACTGAAGCTTTCTTT
TRBD2 TRBJ2-7 NA TRBV5-1 CASSSGLAASYEQYF TGCGCCAGCAGCTCGGGACTAGCGGCCTCCTACGAGCAGTACTTC
NA TRBJ2-5 once TRBV6-5 CASRSTTGPQETQYF TGTGCCAGCAGATCAACGACAGGTCCTCAAGAGACCCAGTACTTC
NA TRBJ1-5 few TRBV27 CASAPGRGQPQHF TGTGCCAGCGCCCCGGGCCGGGGTCAGCCCCAGCATTTT
NA TRBJ1-1 few TRBV27 CASSRLGVTEAFF TGTGCCAGCAGTCGTCTCGGGGTCACTGAAGCTTTCTTT
TRBD1 TRBJ2-7 once TRBV7-7 CASSFFGSTGQGFSYEQYF TGTGCTAGCAGCTTTTTCGGTTCAACGGGACAGGGTTTTTCCTACGAGCAGTACTTC
TRBD1 TRBJ2-4 NA TRBV18 CASSGWDSKNIQYF TGTGCCAGCTCAGGGTGGGACAGCAAAAACATTCAGTACTTC
TRBD1 TRBJ1-6 NA TRBV5-1 CASSLEGGRDSPLHF TGCGCCAGCAGCTTGGAAGGGGGCCGTGATTCACCCCTCCACTTT
NA TRBJ2-2 NA TRBV5-4 CASSSNSPSATIGELFF TGTGCCAGCAGCTCCAATTCCCCCAGCGCAACGATCGGGGAGCTGTTTTTT
TRBD2 TRBJ2-2 NA TRBV6-6 CASSYRLAGTGELFF TGTGCCAGCAGTTATAGACTAGCGGGCACCGGGGAGCTGTTTTTT
TRBD2 TRBJ2-1 NA TRBV18 CASSLRQTSGGPDNEQFF TGTGCCAGCTCACTACGTCAGACTAGCGGGGGGCCAGACAATGAGCAGTTCTTC
TRBD1 TRBJ1-2 NA TRBV4-1 CASSLRTGGDFYTF TGCGCCAGCAGCCTCCGGACAGGGGGGGATTTCTACACCTTC
TRBD1 TRBJ1-4 few TRBV10-3 CATSDRVEKLFF TGTGCCACTTCGGACAGGGTCGAAAAACTGTTTTTT
NA TRBJ2-7 NA TRBV4-3 CASSQALDNEQYF TGCGCCAGCAGCCAAGCACTAGACAATGAGCAGTACTTC
NA TRBJ2-7 few TRBV7-9 CASSSHTGFGEQYF TGTGCCAGCAGCTCCCATACAGGGTTCGGTGAGCAGTACTTC
TRBD1 TRBJ2-7 NA TRBV6-5 CASRPTGAMHEQYF TGTGCCAGCAGGCCGACAGGGGCGATGCACGAGCAGTACTTC
TRBD1 TRBJ2-1 NA TRBV19 CASSPHSGTVYNEQFF TGTGCCAGTAGCCCTCATTCCGGGACAGTCTACAATGAGCAGTTCTTC
NA TRBJ1-1 NA TRBV6-5 CASSYGKGLMNTEAFF TGTGCCAGCAGTTACGGGAAGGGGTTAATGAACACTGAAGCTTTCTTT
TRBD1 TRBJ2-5 NA TRBV19 CASSMGWQGAMETQYF TGTGCCAGTAGTATGGGTTGGCAGGGGGCTATGGAGACCCAGTACTTC
TRBD1 TRBJ1-1 NA TRBV29-1 CSVDRATEAFF TGCAGCGTGGACAGGGCGACTGAAGCTTTCTTT
NA TRBJ2-3 NA TRBV7-6 CASSLESRGRADTQYF TGTGCCAGCAGCTTAGAGTCTCGGGGAAGGGCAGATACGCAGTATTTT
TRBD1 TRBJ1-4 NA TRBV5-1 CASSLAGTEGKLFF TGCGCCAGCAGCTTGGCCGGGACAGAAGGAAAACTGTTTTTT